This is a list of T cell receptor beta chains from one sample in a study of blood T cell repertoires in COVID-19. Libraries were prepared by immunoSEQ multiplex PCR; TCRdb keeps only in-frame clonotypes and omits some of them. The data hold 14,000 or so clones, with about four fifths observed a single time. The sequencing sample was made of peripheral blood. Source of these receptors: a human donor in a cohort sampled during active COVID-19. Both conserved end residues are part of each CDR3. Fields, in order: J gene, V gene, clone size, D gene, CDR3 protein, CDR3 DNA. D genes are given only for firm matches. Size values are once, few and many counts, or a class for expanded clones, and some rows have none.

>TRBJ1-2|TRBV12-3/TRBV12-4|few|.
CASSSQGYGYTF
TGTGCCAGCAGCTCACAGGGCTATGGCTACACCTTC
>TRBJ1-5|TRBV5-6|once|.
CASSSGISNQPQHF
TGTGCCAGCAGCAGCGGGATTAGCAATCAGCCCCAGCATTTT
>TRBJ1-3|TRBV3-1/TRBV3-2|.|.
CASSQELTDSGNTIYF
TGTGCCAGCAGCCAAGAGTTGACAGACTCTGGAAACACCATATATTTT
>TRBJ2-6|TRBV18|.|TRBD1
CASSPFSQGTGANVLTF
TGTGCCAGCTCACCTTTTTCACAGGGGACTGGGGCCAACGTCCTGACTTTC
>TRBJ2-2|TRBV20-1|.|.
CSASFEGANTGELFF
TGCAGTGCTAGTTTTGAGGGGGCGAACACCGGGGAGCTGTTTTTT
>TRBJ2-2|TRBV19|.|.
CASRSSGYTGELFF
TGTGCCAGTAGAAGCAGCGGATACACCGGGGAGCTGTTTTTT
>TRBJ1-5|TRBV7-2|.|.
CASSLATGSRNQPQHF
TGTGCCAGCAGCTTAGCCACAGGCTCGCGCAATCAGCCCCAGCATTTT
>TRBJ1-1|TRBV7-8|.|.
CASSVYGVSRLNTEAFF
TGTGCCAGCAGCGTTTACGGGGTGTCTCGCCTGAACACTGAAGCTTTCTTT
>TRBJ2-7|TRBV7-9|large|TRBD2
CASSLEGTSGMREQYF
TGTGCCAGCAGCTTAGAAGGGACTAGCGGGATGAGGGAGCAGTACTTC
>TRBJ2-3|TRBV27|.|.
CASSESRGTDTQYF
TGTGCCAGCAGTGAGTCCCGAGGGACAGATACGCAGTATTTT
>TRBJ2-1|TRBV7-6|.|TRBD2
CASSLGTSGGYEQFF
TGTGCCAGCAGCTTAGGGACTAGCGGGGGTTATGAGCAGTTCTTC
>TRBJ1-2|TRBV5-6|once|TRBD1
CASSGTGPGIGYTF
TGTGCCAGCAGCGGGACAGGCCCAGGGATAGGCTACACCTTC
>TRBJ1-1|TRBV7-2|few|.
CASSLGRLTEAFF
TGTGCCAGCAGCTTAGGGCGGCTCACTGAAGCTTTCTTT
>TRBJ2-7|TRBV9|.|.
CASSVEDSGYEQYF
TGTGCCAGCAGCGTAGAGGACAGTGGTTACGAGCAGTACTTC
>TRBJ2-2|TRBV5-1|.|TRBD2
CASSLAMGGVNTGELFF
TGCGCCAGCAGCTTGGCCATGGGAGGGGTGAACACCGGGGAGCTGTTTTTT
>TRBJ2-2|TRBV18|once|.
CASSHGTTNTGELFF
TGTGCCAGCTCACACGGGACAACGAACACCGGGGAGCTGTTTTTT
>TRBJ1-1|TRBV10-3|.|.
CAIRPRANTEAFF
TGTGCCATCAGACCCAGGGCGAACACTGAAGCTTTCTTT
>TRBJ2-1|TRBV3-1/TRBV3-2|.|.
CASSQPWDSNEQFF
TGTGCCAGCAGCCAACCGTGGGACTCCAATGAGCAGTTCTTC
>TRBJ2-1|TRBV4-1|once|.
CASSQDPLENLYNEQFF
TGCGCCAGCAGCCAAGACCCCCTAGAAAATTTATACAATGAGCAGTTCTTC
>TRBJ2-1|TRBV11-3|.|.
CASSLGTNSYNEQFF
TGTGCCAGCAGCTTAGGGACAAACTCCTACAATGAGCAGTTCTTC
>TRBJ2-5|TRBV6-6|.|.
CASRARGVQETQYF
TGTGCCAGCAGGGCCAGGGGGGTCCAAGAGACCCAGTACTTC
>TRBJ1-1|TRBV29-1|.|.
CSVDGAQEAFF
TGCAGCGTTGATGGGGCTCAAGAAGCTTTCTTT
>TRBJ1-2|TRBV4-1|.|TRBD1
CASSNPSGGLGYTF
TGCGCCAGCAGCAACCCGTCAGGGGGACTTGGCTACACCTTC
>TRBJ1-1|TRBV4-2|few|.
CASSQTGTPNTEAFF
TGTGCCAGCAGCCAAACCGGGACACCGAACACTGAAGCTTTCTTT
>TRBJ2-5|TRBV5-4|.|.
CASSTELDGTQYF
TGTGCCAGCAGCACCGAACTAGACGGGACCCAGTACTTC
>TRBJ2-1|TRBV10-3|few|.
CAISESRVGDEQFF
TGTGCCATCAGTGAGTCTCGGGTAGGCGATGAGCAGTTCTTC
>TRBJ1-3|TRBV19|once|.
CASSIITGSFGNTIYF
TGTGCCAGTAGTATCATAACAGGGAGCTTTGGGAACACCATATATTTT
>TRBJ1-6|TRBV6-5|.|.
CASSYGQGNSPLHF
TGTGCCAGCAGTTACGGGCAGGGAAATTCACCCCTCCACTTT